Below, 22 T cell receptor beta chains from the same sample are listed, as sequenced in a study of OX40 agonist ivuxolimab in advanced cancers. The repertoire was sequenced with immunoSEQ multiplex PCR; TCRdb's copy has only in-frame clones and lacks some. The table has 65,000 to 70,000 clones, roughly four fifths seen once. The sequencing here drew on CD4+ or CD8+ T cells sorted from blood, taken in a trial of the OX40 agonist ivuxolimab. All receptors come from an adult with an advanced solid tumor such as melanoma, head and neck, liver or kidney cancer.

This chain links TRBV7-9 with TRBJ1-2; tentatively, D is TRBD1 (5 bases). CDR3 length: 12 residues. Deletions cut 8 bases from V and 6 bases from J, with 13 bases between. CDR1 and CDR2 (germline): SEHNR, FQNEAQ (reference sequence). In DNA, the CDR3 is TGTGCCAGCGGGAAGGGGTGGGATGGCTACACCTTC. This codes for CASGKGWDGYTF.

V usage is TRBV28 and J usage is TRBJ2-3, with a weak D call TRBD2 (6 bases). The CDR3 runs 16 residues. The V end was cut by 7 bases, the J end by 1 base, with 18 bases between. CDR1 is MDHEN and CDR2 is SYDVKM in the germline V gene. Here the CDR3 reads CASTSRAGKGTDTQYF. CDR3 bases: TGTGCCAGCACCTCCAGGGCGGGGAAGGGCACAGATACGCAGTATTTT.

The V call is TRBV5-6, the J call TRBJ2-1; TRBD1 aligns across 10 bases. The CDR3 has 15 residues. CDR1 and CDR2 (germline): SGHDT, YYEEEE. Trimming cost V 6 bases and J 9 bases; bases outside gene matches: 12. The CDR3 reads CASTLQGTGVTEQFF. CDR3 sequence (DNA): TGTGCCAGCACCCTACAAGGGACAGGGGTAACTGAGCAGTTCTTC.

The rearrangement joins TRBV18 to TRBJ1-1; a possible D gene is TRBD1 (6 bases). Deletions cut 0 bases from V and 11 bases from J, with 16 bases between. This CDR3 has 14 residues. CDR1 and CDR2 (germline): KGHSH, LQKENI. In DNA form, the CDR3 reads TGTGCCAGCTCACCACCGACAGGCTGGGTCTGGGCTTTCTTT. Translated: CASSPPTGWVWAFF. Full variable domain (outside the CDR3, taken from reference TRBV18 and TRBJ1-1): NAGVMQNPRHLVRRRGQEARLRCSPMKGHSHVYWYRQLPEEGLKFMVYLQKENIIDESGMPKERFSAEFPKEGPSILRIQQVVRGDSAAYFCASSPPTGWVWAFFGQGTRLTVV.

This chain uses TRBV9 with TRBJ1-2, with D possibly matching TRBD1 (6 bases). Germline V gene sequence: CDR1 SGDLS, CDR2 YYNGEE. The CDR3 extends over 13 amino acids. The V gene lost 0 bases and the J gene lost 7 bases, with 10 bases spanning the gap. The CDR3 here is CASSVGGGTGYTF. CDR3 coding DNA: TGTGCCAGCAGCGTAGGAGGGGGAACTGGCTACACCTTC.

The chain joins TRBV20-1 to TRBJ2-5; D unresolved. V lost 3 bases to trimming and J lost 4 bases, with 6 bases between them. The CDR3 is made up of 11 amino acids. Germline CDR1 and CDR2: DFQATT and SNEGSKA (reference sequence). In DNA form, the CDR3 reads TGCAGTGCTAGTGTGGCAGAGACCCAGTACTTC. The encoded protein is CSASVAETQYF.

The chain couples TRBV7-9 to TRBJ2-3; either TRBD1 or TRBD2 may fit D (5 bases each). This CDR3 spans 16 amino acids. Trimming removed 5 bases from V and 6 bases from J, with 21 bases in between. In germline, CDR1 is SEHNR, CDR2 FQNEAQ (reference sequence). CDR3 coding DNA: TGTGCCAGCAGCCCTCCACGTAGGGGACCCTTGGATACGCAGTATTTT. As protein: CASSPPRRGPLDTQYF.

The genes are TRBV5-1 and TRBJ1-2, with D hard to call. The germline V gene has CDR1 SGHRS and CDR2 YFSETQ. This CDR3 region has 14 residues. V lost 0 bases to trimming and J lost 7 bases, with 13 bases between them. The CDR3 DNA reads TGCGCCAGCAGCTTGGTTTCGGGGTTTGGTGGCTACACCTTC. Translating gives CASSLVSGFGGYTF.

The gene calls are TRBV7-2 and TRBJ2-5; no clear D. CDR3 length equals 14 residues. In germline, CDR1 is SGHTA, CDR2 FQGNSA. Trimming shortened V by 1 base and J by 7 bases, and 13 bases separated the two germline ends. For the CDR3, the DNA is TGTGCCAGCAGCTTAGGGGTATATGGTGGGACCCAGTACTTC. This translates into CASSLGVYGGTQYF. The full variable domain, completed using reference TRBV7-2 and TRBJ2-5, is GAGVSQSPSNKVTEKGKDVELRCDPISGHTALYWYRQSLGQGLEFLIYFQGNSAPDKSGLPSDRFSAERTGGSVSTLTIQRTQQEDSAVYLCASSLGVYGGTQYFGPGTRLLVL.

CDR3 sequence: CASSQDFTDTQYF. CDR3 bases: TGCGCCAGCAGCCAGGATTTCACAGATACGCAGTATTTT. The chain uses TRBV5-1 and TRBJ2-3; no clear D gene. V gave up 4 bases and J gave up 2 bases, with 8 bases separating them. This CDR3 region has 13 residues. Germline CDR1 and CDR2: SGHRS and YFSETQ.

The V call is TRBV28, the J call TRBJ1-5; possibly TRBD1 for D (6 bases). This CDR3 spans 14 amino acids. The germline V gene encodes CDR1 MDHEN and CDR2 SYDVKM. The V and J ends lost 6 bases and 4 bases respectively, with 13 bases between them. CDR3 nucleotides: TGTGCCAGCAGACCGGGACAATATAATCAGCCCCAGCATTTT. Residues: CASRPGQYNQPQHF. Based on the CDR3 plus reference TRBV28 and TRBJ1-5, the full variable domain is DVKVTQSSRYLVKRTGEKVFLECVQDMDHENMFWYRQDPGLGLRLIYFSYDVKMKEKGDIPEGYSVSREKKERFSLILESASTNQTSMYLCASRPGQYNQPQHFGDGTRLSIL.

This chain connects TRBV11-3 to TRBJ2-3; perhaps TRBD1 as D (6 bases). Germline lookup yields CDR1 SGHNT and CDR2 YENEEA. The CDR3 is made up of 15 amino acids. V lost 4 bases, J lost 4 bases, and 15 bases lay in between. The CDR3, as DNA: TGTGCCAGCAGCTCTTCCGGGACAAACTCAGATACGCAGTATTTT. This sequence encodes CASSSSGTNSDTQYF.

This rearrangement joins TRBV18 to TRBJ2-7; 14 bases agree with TRBD2. The germline CDR1 and CDR2 sequences are KGHSH and LQKENI. With 2 bases clipped from V and 3 bases from J, the junction kept 9 bases outside the gene matches. The CDR3 runs 18 residues. DNA of the CDR3: TGTGCCAGCTCACCAAACCTCCCGGGACTAGCGGGGGACTACGAGCAGTACTTC. Translating it yields CASSPNLPGLAGDYEQYF.

This clone was counted once. The chain employs TRBV5-4 and TRBJ2-3; 10 nucleotides align to TRBD2. This CDR3 is 16 amino acids long. Germline V gene lookup returns CDR1 SGHNT and CDR2 YYREEE (reference sequence). V lost 3 bases and J lost 2; bases outside the gene matches: 6. The CDR3 sequence: CASSSLAGAPTDTQYF. The CDR3 DNA sequence: TGTGCCAGCAGCTCCCTAGCGGGAGCCCCCACAGATACGCAGTATTTT.

The gene calls are TRBV19 and TRBJ1-1; 8 bases fit TRBD1. The germline CDR1 and CDR2 sequences are LNHDA and SQIVND (reference sequence). J gave up 6 bases and V 4 bases, and 10 bases lay outside the gene matches. CDR3 length: 15 amino acids. CDR3 protein: CASSTQGANLAEAFF. CDR3 nucleotides: TGTGCCAGTAGTACCCAGGGGGCGAATCTCGCTGAAGCTTTCTTT.

The chain employs TRBV28 and TRBJ2-6; D remains ambiguous. Germline assignment: CDR1 MDHEN and CDR2 SYDVKM. V lost 3 bases to trimming and J lost 2 bases, with 11 bases between them. This CDR3 comprises 16 residues. The CDR3 spells CASSFPKPPGANVLTF. The CDR3 DNA is TGTGCCAGCAGTTTCCCTAAACCTCCTGGGGCCAACGTCCTGACTTTC.

The genes are TRBV18 and TRBJ2-1; tentatively, D is TRBD1 (6 bases). The V end was cut by 0 bases, the J end by 3 bases, with 12 bases between. This CDR3 is 16 amino acids long. Germline lookup yields CDR1 KGHSH and CDR2 LQKENI. The CDR3 here is CASSPPAGVNYNEQFF. CDR3 bases: TGTGCCAGCTCACCACCGGCAGGGGTGAACTACAATGAGCAGTTCTTC.

This rearrangement joins TRBV5-4 to TRBJ2-3; 7 bases map to TRBD1. Per the germline V gene, CDR1 is SGHNT and CDR2 is YYREEE (reference sequence). V shed 4 bases, J shed 0 bases, and the junction held 11 bases outside the gene matches. The CDR3 covers 17 residues. CDR3 in amino acids: CASSDARDRASTDTQYF. The DNA for the CDR3 is TGTGCCAGCAGCGACGCCCGGGACAGAGCTAGCACAGATACGCAGTATTTT.

The rearrangement links TRBV28 to TRBJ1-1; possibly TRBD1 for D (5 bases). This CDR3 is built from 15 residues. Trimming removed 2 bases at V and 5 bases at J, with 15 bases between. Per germline, CDR1 MDHEN and CDR2 SYDVKM. The CDR3 region has the DNA TGTGCCAGCAGTTTACCCAATATCAGGGTTACTGAAGCTTTCTTT. Its translation is CASSLPNIRVTEAFF. Variable domain in full (rest from reference TRBV28 and TRBJ1-1): DVKVTQSSRYLVKRTGEKVFLECVQDMDHENMFWYRQDPGLGLRLIYFSYDVKMKEKGDIPEGYSVSREKKERFSLILESASTNQTSMYLCASSLPNIRVTEAFFGQGTRLTVV.

This chain connects TRBV29-1 to TRBJ2-1; 16 bases fit TRBD2. The V segment lost 7 bases and the J segment 8 bases; nucleotides outside the gene matches: 14. The CDR3 totals 17 residues. From germline, CDR1 is SQVTM and CDR2 ANQGSEA. Written as DNA, the CDR3 is TGCAGCGCTCCCTTGGGGACTAGCGGGAGGGCCGGGGATGAGCAGTTCTTC. Protein: CSAPLGTSGRAGDEQFF.

The chain combines TRBV27 with TRBJ2-1; 9 nucleotides agree with TRBD2. This CDR3 has 15 amino acids. Germline values: CDR1 MNHEY, CDR2 SMNVEV (reference sequence). Unmatched junction bases numbered 8, after V lost 3 bases and J lost 8 bases. In DNA, the CDR3 is TGTGCCAGCAGTTTTTTCGCGGGGGGGCACGATGAGCAGTTCTTC. It encodes CASSFFAGGHDEQFF.

The V and J genes are TRBV7-2 and TRBJ2-1; D gene unclear. The CDR3 is made up of 13 amino acids. Trimming stripped 1 base from V and 10 bases from J, with 11 bases between. Germline lookup yields CDR1 SGHTA and CDR2 FQGNSA. CDR3 protein: CASSLDSQTEQFF. The CDR3 nucleotides read TGTGCCAGCAGCTTAGATAGCCAGACCGAGCAGTTCTTC.